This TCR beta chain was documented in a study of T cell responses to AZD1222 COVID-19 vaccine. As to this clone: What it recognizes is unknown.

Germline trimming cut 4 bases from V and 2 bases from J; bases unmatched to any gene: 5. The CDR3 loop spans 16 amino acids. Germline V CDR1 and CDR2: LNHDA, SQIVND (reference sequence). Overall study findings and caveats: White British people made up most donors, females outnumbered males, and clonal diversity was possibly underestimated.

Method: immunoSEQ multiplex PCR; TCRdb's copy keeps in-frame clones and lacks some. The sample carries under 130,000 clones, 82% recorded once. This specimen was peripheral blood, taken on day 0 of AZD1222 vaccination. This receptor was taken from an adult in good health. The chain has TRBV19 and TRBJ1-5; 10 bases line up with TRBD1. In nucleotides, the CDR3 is TGTGCCAGTAGTACCTCAGGACAGGGGGGCAATCAGCCCCAGCATTTT. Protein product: CASSTSGQGGNQPQHF.